This T cell receptor (beta chain) was found in a study of T cell responses to AZD1222 COVID-19 vaccine. Germline V gene data show CDR1 as SGHAT and CDR2 as FQNNGV. This CDR3 has 14 amino acids. V lost 5 bases and J 8 bases, leaving 15 bases between the germline ends. Assay used: immunoSEQ multiplex PCR; TCRdb lists only in-frame clones, some missing. The sample yields 95,000 to 150,000 clones, around 87% seen once. Regarding the study as a whole: Baseline seropositivity occurred in only a handful of AZD1222 recipients. Following two doses of AZD1222, Spike-specific TCR breadth and depth rose.

A word on this clone: Its antigen is unknown.

The sample consisted of peripheral blood, taken on day 0 of AZD1222 vaccination. The TCR was taken from an adult in good health. The chain carries TRBV11-2 and TRBJ1-4, with D maybe TRBD1 (6 bases). DNA of the CDR3: TGTGCCAGCAGCATACAGGGAAGAGGGGAAAAACTGTTTTTT. As protein: CASSIQGRGEKLFF.